A selection of T cell receptor beta chains follows, all from one sample in a study of T cells in Graves' hyperthyroidism and ophthalmopathy. TCRdb reprocessed the multiplex PCR reads via MiXCR and lists one record per CDR3 protein. Among fewer than 450,000 distinct CDR3 sequences listed, approximately 18% were seen once. The sequencing input was blood. Receptor source: a woman younger than 45 with Graves' hyperthyroidism that later progressed to Graves' ophthalmopathy. The conserved cysteine and the conserved F or W are not part of the CDR3 here. The order of the fields is J gene, D gene, V gene, CDR3 protein. D genes are given only for firm matches.

j_gene: TRBJ2-5; d_gene: .; v_gene: TRBV11-1; CDR3aa: ASSFSPRVGARETQY
j_gene: TRBJ2-7; d_gene: .; v_gene: TRBV28; CDR3aa: ASSSTGSSYEQY
j_gene: TRBJ2-7; d_gene: TRBD1; v_gene: TRBV28; CDR3aa: ASTRTGERYEQY
j_gene: TRBJ2-5; d_gene: TRBD1; v_gene: TRBV2; CDR3aa: ASSEGPTGRSY
j_gene: TRBJ1-1; d_gene: .; v_gene: TRBV27; CDR3aa: ASSKIEAMNTEAF
j_gene: TRBJ2-2; d_gene: .; v_gene: TRBV29-1; CDR3aa: SVAGLASGELF
j_gene: TRBJ2-6; d_gene: TRBD1; v_gene: TRBV27; CDR3aa: ASSLQGQGWANVLT
j_gene: TRBJ2-5; d_gene: TRBD1; v_gene: TRBV5-1; CDR3aa: ASSSQDRVQETQY
j_gene: TRBJ1-3; d_gene: .; v_gene: TRBV2; CDR3aa: ASSERNSGNTIY
j_gene: TRBJ1-5; d_gene: .; v_gene: TRBV30; CDR3aa: AWSTSQGHSNQPQH
j_gene: TRBJ2-1; d_gene: .; v_gene: TRBV29-1; CDR3aa: SAKLATRNEQF
j_gene: TRBJ2-7; d_gene: .; v_gene: TRBV7-2; CDR3aa: ASSSYDTSYEQY
j_gene: TRBJ2-2; d_gene: TRBD1; v_gene: TRBV6-1; CDR3aa: ASRTGEANTGELF
j_gene: TRBJ2-7; d_gene: TRBD1; v_gene: TRBV3-1; CDR3aa: ASSQVGRGQASAYEQY
j_gene: TRBJ2-7; d_gene: TRBD1; v_gene: TRBV10-3; CDR3aa: AISEVGQGPYEQY
j_gene: TRBJ1-5; d_gene: .; v_gene: TRBV7-2; CDR3aa: TSSLQPLNQPQH
j_gene: TRBJ2-7; d_gene: .; v_gene: TRBV11-2; CDR3aa: ASSLGSTASYEQY
j_gene: TRBJ1-1; d_gene: TRBD1; v_gene: TRBV12-3/TRBV12-4; CDR3aa: ASSLGTGSENTEAF
j_gene: TRBJ2-3; d_gene: TRBD2; v_gene: TRBV28; CDR3aa: ASSSKAGGTDTQY
j_gene: TRBJ2-6; d_gene: .; v_gene: TRBV2; CDR3aa: ASSEGGNGANVLT
j_gene: TRBJ1-1; d_gene: .; v_gene: TRBV2; CDR3aa: ASQEAF
j_gene: TRBJ2-2; d_gene: TRBD2; v_gene: TRBV18; CDR3aa: ASSQGLASTGELF
j_gene: TRBJ1-2; d_gene: .; v_gene: TRBV5-1; CDR3aa: ASSSPGANYGYT
j_gene: TRBJ1-2; d_gene: TRBD1; v_gene: TRBV2; CDR3aa: ASSAGQPVVYGYT
j_gene: TRBJ1-6; d_gene: .; v_gene: TRBV19; CDR3aa: ASSDMGNSPLH
j_gene: TRBJ1-5; d_gene: TRBD1; v_gene: TRBV19; CDR3aa: ASSTIRQGRGQPQH